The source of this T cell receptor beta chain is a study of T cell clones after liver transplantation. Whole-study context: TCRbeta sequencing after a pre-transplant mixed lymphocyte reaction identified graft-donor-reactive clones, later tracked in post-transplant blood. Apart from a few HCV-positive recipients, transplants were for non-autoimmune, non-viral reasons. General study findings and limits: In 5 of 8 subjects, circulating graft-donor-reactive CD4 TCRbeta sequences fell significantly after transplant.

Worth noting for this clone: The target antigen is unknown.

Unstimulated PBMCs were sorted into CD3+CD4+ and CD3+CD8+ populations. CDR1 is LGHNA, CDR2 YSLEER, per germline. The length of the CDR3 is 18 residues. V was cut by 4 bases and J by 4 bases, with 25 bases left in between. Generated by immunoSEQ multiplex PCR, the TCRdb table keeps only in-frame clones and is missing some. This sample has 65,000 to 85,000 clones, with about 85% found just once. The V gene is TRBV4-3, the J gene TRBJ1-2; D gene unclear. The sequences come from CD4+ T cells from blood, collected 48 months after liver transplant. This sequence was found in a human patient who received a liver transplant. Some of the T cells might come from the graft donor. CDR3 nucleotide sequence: TGCGCCAGCAGCCTAGAACCTGGCGCGGCCACTCCCCTCTATGGCTACACCTTC. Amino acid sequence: CASSLEPGAATPLYGYTF.